This T cell receptor beta chain is drawn from a study of cytomegalovirus exposure and HLA in healthy donors. The PCR had 60 Vbeta and 13 Jbeta primers. Profiling relied on immunoSEQ multiplex PCR, and the TCRdb table lists in-frame clones only, not all of them. The table has some 60,000 clones, approximately 85% seen once; the top ten hold approximately 11%. Germline CDR1 is ENHRY and CDR2 is SYGVKD. The CDR3 length is 14 residues. Deletions cut 2 bases from V and 4 bases from J, with 10 bases between. The receptor was isolated from a female donor in good health and CMV-seronegative. The rearrangement links TRBV10-3 to TRBJ2-3; possible D gene TRBD1, 6 bases. The specimen sequenced was PBMCs. The CDR3 nucleotides read TGTGCCATCAGTGAGACAGGGATTTCAGATACGCAGTATTTT. It is translated as CAISETGISDTQYF.